This is a list of T cell receptor beta chains from one sample in a study of blood T cell repertoires in COVID-19. Libraries were prepared by immunoSEQ multiplex PCR; TCRdb keeps only in-frame clonotypes and omits some of them. Counted here are under 300,000 clones, around 90% occurring once; the ten biggest clones make up around 1.7%. The sequenced material came from PBMCs or T cells enriched from blood (not recorded which). These receptors all come from a woman aged 40-49 years who had recovered from COVID-19. Each CDR3 is given with its conserved first and last residue. Each record gives: D gene, J gene, V gene, clone size, CDR3 protein, CDR3 DNA. The D gene is left open where the match is weak. Not every row has a clone size; where given, it reads once, few, many or a size class.

TRBD1 | TRBJ2-1 | TRBV27 | few | CASSSSGTANNEQFF | TGTGCCAGCAGTTCCTCCGGGACAGCAAACAATGAGCAGTTCTTC
TRBD2 | TRBJ2-5 | TRBV5-1 | . | CASSPGTSGAINQETQYF | TGCGCCAGCAGCCCCGGGACTAGCGGGGCGATCAACCAAGAGACCCAGTACTTC
TRBD1 | TRBJ2-6 | TRBV5-1 | . | CASGTGGASGANVLTF | TGCGCCAGCGGGACAGGGGGCGCCTCTGGGGCCAACGTCCTGACTTTC
TRBD1 | TRBJ2-5 | TRBV27 | . | CASSRDRAAQETQYF | TGTGCCAGCAGTCGGGACAGGGCAGCACAAGAGACCCAGTACTTC
. | TRBJ1-1 | TRBV5-6 | . | CASSSLILTRITEAFF | TGTGCCAGCAGCTCGCTGATCTTAACGCGAATCACTGAAGCTTTCTTT
. | TRBJ1-3 | TRBV6-5 | . | CASSYSGQSSGNTIYF | TGTGCCAGCAGTTACTCGGGGCAGAGCTCTGGAAACACCATATATTTT
TRBD1 | TRBJ1-1 | TRBV5-6 | . | CASSPDRGRLAFF | TGTGCCAGCAGTCCAGACAGGGGGCGATTAGCTTTCTTT
TRBD1 | TRBJ2-1 | TRBV5-1 | . | CASTPGTGYNEQFF | TGCGCCAGCACCCCAGGGACAGGTTACAATGAGCAGTTCTTC
TRBD1 | TRBJ1-6 | TRBV2 | few | CASKGGQGYSPLHF | TGTGCCTCGAAGGGGGGACAGGGCTATTCACCCCTCCACTTT
. | TRBJ2-2 | TRBV3-1/TRBV3-2 | . | CASSQEGRRRTGELFF | TGTGCCAGCAGCCAAGAAGGTCGTAGGAGGACCGGGGAGCTGTTTTTT